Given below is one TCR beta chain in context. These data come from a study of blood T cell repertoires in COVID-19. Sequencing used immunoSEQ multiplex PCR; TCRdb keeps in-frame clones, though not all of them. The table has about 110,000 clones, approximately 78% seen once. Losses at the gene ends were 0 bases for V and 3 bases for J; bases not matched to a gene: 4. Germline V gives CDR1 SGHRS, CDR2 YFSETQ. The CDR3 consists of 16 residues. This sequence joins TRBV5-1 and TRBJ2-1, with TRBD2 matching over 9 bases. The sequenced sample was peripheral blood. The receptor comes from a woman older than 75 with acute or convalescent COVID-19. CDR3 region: CASSLGASGNYNEQFF. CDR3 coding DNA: TGCGCCAGCAGCTTGGGGGCTAGCGGGAACTACAATGAGCAGTTCTTC. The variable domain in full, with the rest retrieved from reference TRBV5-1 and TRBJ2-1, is KAGVTQTPRYLIKTRGQQVTLSCSPISGHRSVSWYQQTPGQGLQFLFEYFSETQRNKGNFPGRFSGRQFSNSRSEMNVSTLELGDSALYLCASSLGASGNYNEQFFGPGTRLTVL.